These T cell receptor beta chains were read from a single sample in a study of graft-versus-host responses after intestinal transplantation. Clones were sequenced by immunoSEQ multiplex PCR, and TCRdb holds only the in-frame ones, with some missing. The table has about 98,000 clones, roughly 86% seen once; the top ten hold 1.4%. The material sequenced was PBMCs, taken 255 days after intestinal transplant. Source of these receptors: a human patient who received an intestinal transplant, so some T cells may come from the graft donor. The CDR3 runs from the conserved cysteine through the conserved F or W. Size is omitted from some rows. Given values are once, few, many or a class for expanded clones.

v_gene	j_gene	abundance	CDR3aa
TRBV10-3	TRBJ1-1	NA	CAAGQGNGHTEAFF
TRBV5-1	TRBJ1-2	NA	CASSPGEAYGYTF
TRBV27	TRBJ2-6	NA	CASSPRTGKVSGANVLTF
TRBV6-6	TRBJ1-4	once	CASSPDRGREKLFF
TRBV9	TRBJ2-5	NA	CASSSHRGKTQYF
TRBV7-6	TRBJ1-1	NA	CASSSDRGSPEAFF
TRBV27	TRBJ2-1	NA	CASSGPYNEQFF
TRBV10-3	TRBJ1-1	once	CAISHSLNTEAFF
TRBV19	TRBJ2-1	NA	CASSIVTGVDEQFF
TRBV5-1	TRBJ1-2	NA	CASSSDIYEYGYTF
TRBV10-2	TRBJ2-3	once	CASGGGTDTQYF
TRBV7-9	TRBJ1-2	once	CASSPSSGGYTF
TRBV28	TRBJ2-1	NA	CASSWRAGSSYNEQFF
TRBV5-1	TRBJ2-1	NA	CASSLGGTSNYNEQFF
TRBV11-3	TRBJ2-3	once	CASSSRTGGDTQYF
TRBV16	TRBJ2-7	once	CASSFTGGSSEQYF
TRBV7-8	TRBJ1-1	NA	CASSLWETGDTEAFF
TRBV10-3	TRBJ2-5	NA	CAISGTSGGAPQYF
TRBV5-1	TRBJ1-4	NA	CASSLGQGMKLFF
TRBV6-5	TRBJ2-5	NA	CASSAGSATQETQYF
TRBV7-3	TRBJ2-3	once	CASSLVSSDTQYF
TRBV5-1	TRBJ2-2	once	CASSLSRELFF
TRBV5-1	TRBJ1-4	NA	CASSLDRQDEKLFF
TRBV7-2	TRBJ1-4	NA	CASSLEGRAATNEKLFF
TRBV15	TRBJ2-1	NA	CATSRDLGLDEQFF
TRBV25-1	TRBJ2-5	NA	CASSASGSVTQYF
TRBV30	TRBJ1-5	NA	CAWSFSPGQPQHF
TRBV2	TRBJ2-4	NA	CASSEPSQPNIQYF
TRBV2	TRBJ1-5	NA	CASSPLRRGGAGQPQHF
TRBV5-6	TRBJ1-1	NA	CASSWGQGNTEAFF
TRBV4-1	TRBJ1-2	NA	CASSQIQGGGYTF
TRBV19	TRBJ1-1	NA	CASARGRNTEAFF
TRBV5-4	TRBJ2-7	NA	CASSLGSGGEQYF
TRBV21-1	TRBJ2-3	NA	CASSKDSTDTQYF
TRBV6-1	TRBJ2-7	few	CASSERTTYEQYF
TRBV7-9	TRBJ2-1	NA	CASLILRGARNEQFF
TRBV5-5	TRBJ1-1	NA	CASSLTPGGAGTEAFF
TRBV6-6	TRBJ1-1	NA	CASSSTDSTTEAFF
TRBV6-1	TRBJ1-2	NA	CASSSLGQGAIYTF
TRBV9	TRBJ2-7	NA	CASSETGQNYEQYF
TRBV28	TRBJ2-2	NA	CASSLRTGDDTGELFF
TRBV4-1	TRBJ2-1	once	CASSPRTDKGGNEQFF
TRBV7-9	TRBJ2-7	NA	CASSPIGAYEQYF
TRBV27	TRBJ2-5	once	CASSLWGQETQYF
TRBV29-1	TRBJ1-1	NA	CSANQGAGSTEAFF
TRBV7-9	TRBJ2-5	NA	CASSLEAARETQYF
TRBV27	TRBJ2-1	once	CASSLRLAGGENEQFF
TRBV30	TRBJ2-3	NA	CAWNRGGTDTQYF
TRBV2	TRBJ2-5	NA	CASSDQGGGLQETQYF
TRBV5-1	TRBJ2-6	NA	CASSSTGAGANVLTF
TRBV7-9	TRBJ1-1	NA	CASRPGGGTEAFF
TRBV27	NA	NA	CASSLDGGTYEQYF
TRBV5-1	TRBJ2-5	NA	CASSLGTSFGETQYF
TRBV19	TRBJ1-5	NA	CASSKVVVQPQHF
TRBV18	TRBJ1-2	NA	CASSPPPGPSYGYTF
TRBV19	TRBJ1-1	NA	CASSMYTEAFF
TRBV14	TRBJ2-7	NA	CASSAGEISYEQYF